This TCR beta chain was captured in a study of response to subunit inactivated influenza vaccine. Overall study findings and caveats: It was suggested by the authors that few new T cells are recruited by each seasonal influenza vaccination.

Details on this clonotype: Its antigen is unidentified.

Germline V gene lookup returns CDR1 MNHNS and CDR2 SASEGT. V lost 5 bases, J lost 4 bases, and 7 bases stayed unmatched. The CDR3 has 15 residues. MiXCR was run by TCRdb on the RT-PCR reads, yielding one entry per CDR3 protein. Among about 520,000 distinct CDR3 sequences listed, approximately 11% were seen once. The V gene is TRBV6-1, the J gene TRBJ1-5, with 8 positions matching TRBD1. This TCR was sampled from a man aged 45-60 years who received an inactivated influenza vaccine. The sequenced sample was PBMCs from blood, obtained 45 days after vaccination. The CDR3: CASSPQGVINQPQHF. The DNA of the CDR3 is TGTGCCAGCAGTCCACAGGGGGTGATTAATCAGCCCCAGCATTTT.